This TCR beta chain is drawn from a study of T cell responses to AZD1222 COVID-19 vaccine. Study in general: Both about-4-week and about-12-week second-dose recipients were combined.

Findings and caveats of the study: Spike-wide vaccine-associated CD4 TCRs dominated at 160-218 and 743-854. Following two doses of AZD1222, Spike-specific TCR breadth and depth rose. Repertoire collection took place solely once the T cell response had peaked.

Of note for this clone: Its antigen is as yet unknown.

Libraries were prepared by immunoSEQ multiplex PCR; TCRdb keeps only in-frame clonotypes and omits some of them. The sample holds 150,000 to 200,000 clones, around 93% seen once. CDR1 is LNHNV and CDR2 is YYDKDF in the germline V gene (reference sequence). With 3 bases removed from V and 0 bases from J, the gap between germline ends came to 9 bases. This CDR3 region has 15 residues. The chain uses TRBV15 and TRBJ1-5; D unclear. The receptor was derived from an adult in good health. Material: peripheral blood, obtained on day 0 of AZD1222 vaccination. In DNA form, the CDR3 reads TGTGCCACCAGCAGGCAACCCCTTAGCAATCAGCCCCAGCATTTT. Residues: CATSRQPLSNQPQHF.